This record concerns one TCR beta chain sequence. The CDR3 sequence is 15 residues long. Germline CDR1 and CDR2: MNHEY and SVGAGI. Trimming at V came to 6 bases and at J to 1 base, leaving 7 bases not matched to a gene. In the authors' methods: Estimates of nucleated cell counts were drawn from the amplification of reference gene primers. This table comes from immunoSEQ multiplex PCR, and its TCRdb copy is limited to in-frame clones, with some not included. V and J calls plus clone size are reproduced from that table; the DNA served to infer D and trimming. The data hold under 300,000 clones, with approximately 79% observed a single time. This sample was included in a study of blood T cell repertoires in COVID-19. Turning to the study itself: Whether acute or convalescent, the COVID-19 samples came from the United States, Italy and Spain.

This rearrangement joins TRBV6-5 to TRBJ2-5; 8 positions agree with TRBD2. This receptor was identified in a woman of 80 years or more with active or convalescent COVID-19. The sequenced sample was peripheral blood. For the CDR3, the DNA is TGTGCCAGCAGGCCCTTAGCGGGGAGCCAAGAGACCCAGTACTTC. Its protein product is CASRPLAGSQETQYF.